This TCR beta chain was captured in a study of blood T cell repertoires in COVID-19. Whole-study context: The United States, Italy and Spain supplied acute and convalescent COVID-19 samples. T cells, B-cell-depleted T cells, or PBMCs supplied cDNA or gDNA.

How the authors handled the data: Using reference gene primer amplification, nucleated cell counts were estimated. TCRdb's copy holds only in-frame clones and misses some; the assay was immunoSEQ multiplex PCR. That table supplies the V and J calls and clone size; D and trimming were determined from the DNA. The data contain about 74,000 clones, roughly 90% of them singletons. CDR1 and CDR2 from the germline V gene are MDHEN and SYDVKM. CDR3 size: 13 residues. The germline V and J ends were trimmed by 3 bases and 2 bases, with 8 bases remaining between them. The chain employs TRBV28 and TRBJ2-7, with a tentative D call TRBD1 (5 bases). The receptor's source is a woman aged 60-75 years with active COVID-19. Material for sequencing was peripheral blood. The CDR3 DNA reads TGTGCCAGCAGTTTGGTCAGGGCCTACGAGCAGTACTTC. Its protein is CASSLVRAYEQYF.